The clone carrying this TCR beta chain was recorded a few times. What it binds is not known. The data are from a study of blood T cells in healthy people across ages. The junction had 8 bases not matched to a gene; V was cut back by 4 bases and J by 4 bases. The germline gives CDR1 SGHRS, CDR2 YFSETQ. The CDR3 spans 15 residues. General study points: Higher diversity and more naive CD4+ cells were features of long-lived donors, compared to aged donors. Among T cells, TCR beta diversity per million cells dropped roughly linearly as age rose.

The authors ran a second PCR of roughly 6 to 12 cycles using a sample-barcoded 5' primer and a J-beta primer mix. Per sample, CDR3-containing paired-end reads numbered at least 2.5 million. TCRdb reprocessed the 5' RACE reads via MiXCR and lists one record per CDR3 protein. The table lists 700,000 to 950,000 distinct CDR3 sequences, about 62% of them singletons. Material for sequencing was blood. The chain recombines TRBV5-1 with TRBJ1-2, with TRBD1 matching 9 bases. The clonotype originates from a man aged 25-40 years in good health. CDR3 protein: CASSPRTGDPYGYTF. Written as DNA, the CDR3 is TGCGCCAGCAGCCCCCGGACAGGGGATCCCTATGGCTACACCTTC.